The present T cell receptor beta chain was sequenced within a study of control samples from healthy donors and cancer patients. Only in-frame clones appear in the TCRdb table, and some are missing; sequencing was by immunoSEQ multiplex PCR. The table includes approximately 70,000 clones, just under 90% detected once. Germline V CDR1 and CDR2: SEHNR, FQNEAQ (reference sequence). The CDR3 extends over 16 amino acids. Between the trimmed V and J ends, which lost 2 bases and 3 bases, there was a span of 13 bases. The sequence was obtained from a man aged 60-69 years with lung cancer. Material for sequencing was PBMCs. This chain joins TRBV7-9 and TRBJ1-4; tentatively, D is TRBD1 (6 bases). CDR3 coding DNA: TGTGCCAGCAGCTTAAATTCGGGGGCACCTAATGAAAAACTGTTTTTT. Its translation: CASSLNSGAPNEKLFF.